The clone carrying this TCR beta chain was recorded a few times. Its antigen is undetermined. This sample is part of a study of beta chain features in type 1 diabetes. The J segment lost 3 bases and the V segment lost 4 bases, leaving 17 bases of the junction unmatched. The CDR3 extends over 19 amino acids. The germline gives CDR1 SGHRS, CDR2 YFSETQ. CD4+ naive, central memory, regulatory and stem cell-like memory cells were sorted via CD45RO/CCR7/CD25/CD127/CD95/CD27. The authors obtained over 95% purity in all sorted populations. Whole-study findings and limits: In type 1 diabetes patients, VDJ junctions had fewer insertions; deletions at these junctions were more frequent. Shorter TCRB CDR3s, moderately but significantly so, marked every one of the four CD4+ subsets in Type 1 diabetes patients.

Expressed TCRB transcripts were sequenced after all isolated RNA was converted to cDNA. TCRdb's copy holds only in-frame clones and misses some; the assay was immunoSEQ multiplex PCR. The sample carries around 300,000 clones, 12% to 15% recorded once. The V gene is TRBV5-1, the J gene TRBJ2-1, with 9 bases fitting TRBD1. The sequencing input was central memory CD4+ T cells from blood. The clonotype comes from a man aged 25 to 45 in good health. CDR3 loop: CASSAPGQGSSEDYNEQFF. The CDR3 coding sequence is TGCGCCAGCAGCGCGCCGGGACAGGGTTCGTCGGAAGACTACAATGAGCAGTTCTTC.